This T cell receptor (beta chain) was sequenced in a study of beta chain features in type 1 diabetes. Points from the study as a whole: A definitive answer on HLA type influencing TCRB rearrangement was not reached here.

The CDR3 consists of 15 residues. V was clipped by 1 base and J by 4 bases; unmatched bases: 6. Germline lookup yields CDR1 SEHNR and CDR2 FQNEAQ (reference sequence). On this clone: The antigen remains unidentified.

Expressed TCRB transcripts got sequenced, as all isolated RNA was reverse transcribed. Using immunoSEQ multiplex PCR, the repertoire was profiled, and TCRdb retains in-frame clones only, with some absent. Here the sample spans 850,000 to 900,000 clones, around a sixth being singletons. The chain carries TRBV7-9 and TRBJ1-1; 7 nucleotides line up with TRBD1. Sequenced sample: naive CD4+ T cells from blood. The clonotype was recovered from a woman in her late teens or twenties in good health. CDR3 in DNA: TGTGCCAGCAGCTTAGGAGACAGGGTCGCCACTGAAGCTTTCTTT. Protein sequence: CASSLGDRVATEAFF.